This is a list of T cell receptor beta chains from one sample in a study of T cell repertoires in cytomegalovirus infection. From the reads, TCRdb called clonotypes with MiXCR, one entry per CDR3 protein. The repertoire includes almost 500,000 distinct CDR3 sequences, about 11% of them detected once, and roughly a tenth sits in the top ten. The material sequenced was PBMCs. These receptors were obtained from a human donor in good health (CMV status not recorded). Some clones in this sample may be carry-over from other donors' samples. Each CDR3 is given with its conserved first and last residue. D genes are given only for firm matches. Some rows mark clone size as missing; the rest say once, few, many or name a class of expanded clone.

DNA	CDR3	J	V	size	D
TGTGCCAGCAGTTTGGGGAAATTAGAGACCCAGTACTTC	CASSLGKLETQYF	TRBJ2-5	TRBV12-3/TRBV12-4	many	-
TGTGCCAGCAGTTATAGCGACGCCACAGGTAATGAGCAGTTCTTC	CASSYSDATGNEQFF	TRBJ2-1	TRBV27	many	-
TGTGCCAGCAGTTGGGAAGGCTCCTACAATGAGCAGTTCTTC	CASSWEGSYNEQFF	TRBJ2-1	TRBV28	many	-
TGTGCCAGCACACGCGACAGCCCGGGTGGCTACACCTTC	CASTRDSPGGYTF	TRBJ1-2	TRBV12-3/TRBV12-4	many	-
TGTGCCAGCAGTTTGTACAGTAACTATGGCTACACCTTC	CASSLYSNYGYTF	TRBJ1-2	TRBV27	-	-
TGCAGTGCTTCTACCGAAGGGGCTTCCTACAATGAGCAGTTCTTC	CSASTEGASYNEQFF	TRBJ2-1	TRBV20-1	-	-
TGTGCCAGTAGTATAGACGGGTCTAGCACAGATACGCAGTATTTT	CASSIDGSSTDTQYF	TRBJ2-3	TRBV19	many	-
TGTGCCAGCAGCCCTGACAGGATGAATGAAAAACTGTTTTTT	CASSPDRMNEKLFF	TRBJ1-4	TRBV7-6	many	-
TGTGCCAGCAGTGAGTCTAGTCTCGGGGAGCTGTTTTTT	CASSESSLGELFF	TRBJ2-2	TRBV2	few	-
TGTGCCAGTAGTATAGCAGCTCGGGGGGCCAACGTCCTGACTTTC	CASSIAARGANVLTF	TRBJ2-6	TRBV19	few	-
TGTGCCAGCAGCTGGGGTAGACAGGGGAACACTGAAGCTTTCTTT	CASSWGRQGNTEAFF	TRBJ1-1	TRBV5-6	many	TRBD1
TGTGCCAGCAGCGGGGGACAGGGGATAGGAAATCAGCCCCAGCATTTT	CASSGGQGIGNQPQHF	TRBJ1-5	TRBV28	few	TRBD1
TGTGCCTGGCGCAGGGACAGGAGCACCGGGGAGCTGTTTTTT	CAWRRDRSTGELFF	TRBJ2-2	TRBV30	-	TRBD1
TGCGCCAGCAGCCCGGCGGAGCGGGGGGGCTTGGATGAGCAGTTCTTC	CASSPAERGGLDEQFF	TRBJ2-1	TRBV5-1	many	TRBD2
TGTGCCAGCAGTGGACCCGGCAGGGTGGAGGAGCAGTACTTC	CASSGPGRVEEQYF	TRBJ2-7	TRBV6-1	many	-
TGTGCCAGCAGTCCCCCCGGTGTACGGGGCGAGCAGTACTTC	CASSPPGVRGEQYF	TRBJ2-7	TRBV6-2/TRBV6-3	many	-
TGTGCCAGCAGCGGATGGGACAGGGGAGAGACCCAGTACTTC	CASSGWDRGETQYF	TRBJ2-5	TRBV5-4	many	TRBD1
TGTGCCAGCAGCCAGGCTGGACTAGCGGGGGGGACGAACACCGGGGAGCTGTTTTTT	CASSQAGLAGGTNTGELFF	TRBJ2-2	TRBV4-2	-	TRBD2
TGTGCTAGCAGCTTAGACTGGGATGGGGAGCAGTTCTTC	CASSLDWDGEQFF	TRBJ2-1	TRBV7-7	few	-
TGTGCCAGCAGCCCCGGACGGGGCGCCTATGGCTACACCTTC	CASSPGRGAYGYTF	TRBJ1-2	TRBV27	few	-
TGTGCCAGTAGTCTGCTCCCCGGGACAGGGACGACTGAAGCTTTCTTT	CASSLLPGTGTTEAFF	TRBJ1-1	TRBV19	many	TRBD1
TGTGCCATCACCGGAGATGGCGGGGGCTTAAGGAATGAGCAGTTCTTC	CAITGDGGGLRNEQFF	TRBJ2-1	TRBV10-3	many	-
TGTGCCAGTAGTATATCGGGGGGCTATGGCACTGAAGCTTTCTTT	CASSISGGYGTEAFF	TRBJ1-1	TRBV19	few	-
TGCAGTGCTTGGGACAGGGGCTCAGACGGCTACACCTTC	CSAWDRGSDGYTF	TRBJ1-2	TRBV20-1	few	TRBD1
TGCGCCAGCAGCCAAGGGGGGCCCTATGGCTACACCTTC	CASSQGGPYGYTF	TRBJ1-2	TRBV4-1	many	-
TGTGCCAGCAGTGTCAAATTGGCTAGCGGGAGGGCCGCCTACAATGAGCAGTTCTTC	CASSVKLASGRAAYNEQFF	TRBJ2-1	TRBV2	many	TRBD2
TGTGCCAGCAGTGAAGAAACCCAGGGGCGCAGCTATGGCTACACCTTC	CASSEETQGRSYGYTF	TRBJ1-2	TRBV6-1	-	-
TGTGCCAGCAGCTTATACACCATGGGGGGGGGGTCCACAGATACGCAGTATTTT	CASSLYTMGGGSTDTQYF	TRBJ2-3	TRBV7-3	many	TRBD2
TGTGCCAGCAGCTCCGGGACAGGGGGGCTCGAGCAGTACTTC	CASSSGTGGLEQYF	TRBJ2-7	TRBV11-1	many	TRBD1
TGTGCCAGCTCACCGGGGACATCGCAGCACTATGGCTACACCTTC	CASSPGTSQHYGYTF	TRBJ1-2	TRBV18	-	-
TGTGCCAGCAGTCGGGGGCAGGGAGGCGGGGAGCTGTTTTTT	CASSRGQGGGELFF	TRBJ2-2	TRBV11-2	many	-
TGTGCCAGTAAGGGCAGGACGAACACCGGGGAGCTGTTTTTT	CASKGRTNTGELFF	TRBJ2-2	TRBV19	many	-
TGTGCCAGCAGTTTCGGTCTGGGGGCGAACGAGCAGTACTTC	CASSFGLGANEQYF	TRBJ2-7	TRBV12-3/TRBV12-4	many	-
TGCGCCAGCGGCAGGGGCCCAGGAGAGACCCAGTACTTC	CASGRGPGETQYF	TRBJ2-5	TRBV5-1	-	-
TGTGCCAGCAGCCACGCGGGAGGGCCACCAGAGACCCAGTACTTC	CASSHAGGPPETQYF	TRBJ2-5	TRBV3-1	-	TRBD2
TGTGCCAGCGGGACTAGCGGGAGGTGGGGCACAGATACGCAGTATTTT	CASGTSGRWGTDTQYF	TRBJ2-3	TRBV19	-	TRBD2
TGTGCCAGCAGGAGCCTCGGAGGATCACCCCTCCACTTT	CASRSLGGSPLHF	TRBJ1-6	TRBV11-2	many	-